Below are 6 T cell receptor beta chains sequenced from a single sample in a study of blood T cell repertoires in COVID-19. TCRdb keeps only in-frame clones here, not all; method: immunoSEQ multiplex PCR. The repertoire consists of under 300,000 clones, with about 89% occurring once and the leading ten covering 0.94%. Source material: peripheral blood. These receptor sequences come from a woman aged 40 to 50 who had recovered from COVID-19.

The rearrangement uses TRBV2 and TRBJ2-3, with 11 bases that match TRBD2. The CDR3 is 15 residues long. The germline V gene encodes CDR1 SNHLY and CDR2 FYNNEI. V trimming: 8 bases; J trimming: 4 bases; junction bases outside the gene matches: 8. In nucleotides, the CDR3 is TGTGCCAGCCCTCTAGCGGGAGGAGAGGCAGATACGCAGTATTTT. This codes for CASPLAGGEADTQYF.

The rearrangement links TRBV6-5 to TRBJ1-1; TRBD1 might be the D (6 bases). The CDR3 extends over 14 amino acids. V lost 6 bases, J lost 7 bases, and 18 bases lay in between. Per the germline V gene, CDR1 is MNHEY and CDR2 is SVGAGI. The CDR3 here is CASSRWSGADEAFF. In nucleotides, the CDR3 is TGTGCCAGCAGCCGGTGGTCAGGGGCGGATGAAGCTTTCTTT.

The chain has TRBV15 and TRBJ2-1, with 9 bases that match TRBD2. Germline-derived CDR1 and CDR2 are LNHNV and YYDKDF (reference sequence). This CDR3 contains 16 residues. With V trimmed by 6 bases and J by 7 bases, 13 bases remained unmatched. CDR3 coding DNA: TGTGCCACCAGGGTAGCGGGAGAATTAGTGTCAAATGAGCAGTTCTTC. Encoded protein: CATRVAGELVSNEQFF.

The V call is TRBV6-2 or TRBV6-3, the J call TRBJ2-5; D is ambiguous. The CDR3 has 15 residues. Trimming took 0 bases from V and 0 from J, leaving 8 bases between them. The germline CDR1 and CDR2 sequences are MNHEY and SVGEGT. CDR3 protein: CASSYSFQNQETQYF. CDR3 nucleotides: TGTGCCAGCAGTTACTCGTTTCAGAACCAAGAGACCCAGTACTTC.

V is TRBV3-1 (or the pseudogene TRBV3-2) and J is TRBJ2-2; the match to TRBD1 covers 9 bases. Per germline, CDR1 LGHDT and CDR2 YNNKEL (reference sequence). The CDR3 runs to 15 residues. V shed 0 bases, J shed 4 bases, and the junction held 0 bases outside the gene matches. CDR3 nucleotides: TGTGCCAGCAGCCAAGAGGGACAGGGCACCGGGGAGCTGTTTTTT. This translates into CASSQEGQGTGELFF.

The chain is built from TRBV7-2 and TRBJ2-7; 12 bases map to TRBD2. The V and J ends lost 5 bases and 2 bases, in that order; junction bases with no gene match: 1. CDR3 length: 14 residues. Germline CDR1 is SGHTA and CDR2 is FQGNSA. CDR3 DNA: TGTGCCAGCAGCCGGACTAGCGGGACCTACGAGCAGTACTTC. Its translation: CASSRTSGTYEQYF.